This passage covers 11 T cell receptor beta chains from one sample sequenced in a study of T-cell memory formation after mild COVID-19 (dated by TCRdb to about 2021). The method behind the library was 5' RACE. The sequencing machine was an Illumina NovaSeq 6000. TCRdb reworked the public reads: Q25 trimming with fastp, MiXCR clone assembly, productive beta chains retained. All rows with the same CDR3 protein become a single entry with the most common DNA and genes. This sample is represented by roughly 300,000 distinct CDR3 sequences; under 20% of them were singletons. The top ten clones comprise 20% to 25% of the sample. Sequencing was performed on PBMCs or a T cell subset sorted from them (not recorded which). The source of these receptors is a young man who had mild COVID-19 (a few samples of this study predate the infection). The sample titles of this study are shuffled in the database, so cell type and time point are left out; the donor was told from shared clones.

This clonotype was seen a few times. This chain connects TRBV4-1 to TRBJ2-2; 7 bases line up with TRBD1. V trimming: 5 bases; J trimming: 6 bases; junction bases outside the gene matches: 6. CDR3 size: 14 residues. The germline V gene has CDR1 MGHRA and CDR2 YSYEKL. The CDR3 sequence: CASSSTGFAGELFF. The CDR3 region has the DNA TGCGCCAGCAGCTCGACAGGGTTCGCCGGGGAGCTGTTTTTT.

The chain recombines TRBV4-2 with TRBJ2-1; D could derive from TRBD1 or TRBD2 (5 bases each). With 2 bases removed from V and 5 bases from J, the gap between germline ends came to 13 bases. This CDR3 region has 15 residues. CDR1 is LGHNA and CDR2 is YNFKEQ in the germline V gene. CDR3 DNA: TGTGCCAGCAGCCAATCGAGCCAGGGAGACAATGAGCAGTTCTTC. This gives the protein CASSQSSQGDNEQFF.

This rearrangement joins TRBV10-3 to TRBJ2-7; D perhaps matches TRBD2 (5 bases). CDR3 length: 11 amino acids. Germline CDR1 is ENHRY and CDR2 is SYGVKD. Deletions cut 9 bases from V and 2 bases from J, with 8 bases between. CDR3 coding DNA: TGTGCCATACCCGGGGCCTACGAGCAGTACTTC. As protein: CAIPGAYEQYF.

CDR3 sequence (DNA): TGTGCCAGCAGTTCCCCGGGGAGGCTCTATGGCTACACCTTC. Translated: CASSSPGRLYGYTF. The chain links TRBV27 to TRBJ1-2; no reliable D call. Trimming took off 4 bases at V and 4 bases at J, with 13 bases between the two ends. The CDR3 runs 14 residues. The V gene's germline CDR1 is MNHEY and CDR2 SMNVEV (reference sequence).

This clonotype was detected a few times. The rearrangement uses TRBV6-1 and TRBJ2-5, with D tentatively TRBD1 (6 bases). Trimming shortened V by 7 bases and J by 1 base, and 10 bases separated the two germline ends. Germline V gene sequence: CDR1 MNHNS, CDR2 SASEGT. The CDR3 has 13 residues. In DNA, the CDR3 is TGTGCCAGCACGAGGACAGCCCAAGAGACCCAGTACTTC. It is translated as CASTRTAQETQYF.

This rearrangement joins TRBV4-3 to TRBJ2-3; tentatively, D is TRBD1 (6 bases). The CDR3 contains 15 residues. Trimming shortened V by 4 bases and J by 4 bases, and 15 bases separated the two germline ends. CDR1 and CDR2 from the germline V gene are LGHNA and YSLEER. The CDR3 DNA sequence: TGCGCCAGCAGCCCGGACAGCCAAGGCGCAGATACGCAGTATTTT. This encodes CASSPDSQGADTQYF.

The V gene is TRBV7-9, the J gene TRBJ1-2; D remains unclear. Trimming removed 3 bases from V and 8 bases from J, with 10 bases in between. The germline V gene has CDR1 SEHNR and CDR2 FQNEAQ (reference sequence). The CDR3 is 12 residues long. The CDR3 DNA follows: TGTGCCAGCAGCTTGCAATGGATCGGCTACACCTTC. Protein product: CASSLQWIGYTF.

The chain has TRBV28 and TRBJ2-5; D is ambiguous. Between the trimmed V and J ends, which lost 5 bases and 7 bases, there was a span of 14 bases. Germline CDR1 MDHEN, CDR2 SYDVKM. The CDR3 consists of 13 residues. The CDR3 nucleotides are TGTGCCAGCAGTCTACCTAGATTTAGGACCCAGTACTTC. Its protein is CASSLPRFRTQYF.

This clonotype was recorded a few times. V and J are TRBV20-1 and TRBJ2-7; no clear D. This CDR3 has 15 amino acids. V dropped 6 bases and J dropped 7 bases, with 25 bases sitting between them. Germline CDR1 is DFQATT and CDR2 is SNEGSKA (reference sequence). Here the CDR3 reads CSAAFPGLNDGEQYV. The DNA for the CDR3 is TGCAGTGCCGCATTCCCCGGCCTCAACGACGGGGAGCAGTACGTC.

The CDR3 DNA reads as TGTGCCAGCTCACCAGAGAATAGCAATCAGCCCCAGCATTTT. Its protein product is CASSPENSNQPQHF. The chain combines TRBV18 with TRBJ1-5; D is ambiguous. V was shortened by 2 bases and J by 0 bases, with 5 bases between the two germline ends. This CDR3 is 14 amino acids long. Germline V CDR1 and CDR2: KGHSH, LQKENI.

By share, this clonotype counts as medium-sized. The chain employs TRBV7-9 and TRBJ2-3; 15 bases line up with TRBD2. The germline V gene encodes CDR1 SEHNR and CDR2 FQNEAQ (reference sequence). The CDR3 is 15 amino acids. V gave up 7 bases and J gave up 7 bases; unmatched junction bases: 6. The CDR3 DNA reads TGTGCCAGCACCTTGGGGACTAGCGGGAGGCATACGCAGTATTTT. Translating it yields CASTLGTSGRHTQYF.